A selection of T cell receptor beta chains follows, all from one sample in a study of cytomegalovirus exposure and HLA in healthy donors. Clones were sequenced by immunoSEQ multiplex PCR, and TCRdb holds only the in-frame ones, with some missing. Here the sample spans about 160,000 clones, more than 70% being singletons. The sequencing sample was made of PBMCs. The receptors were gathered from a man aged 25 to 40 in good health and CMV-seropositive. CDR3s include the opening cysteine and the closing phenylalanine or tryptophan. The order of the fields is V gene, CDR3 length, clone size, D gene, J gene, CDR3 DNA, CDR3 protein. D genes are given only for firm matches. Size is omitted from some rows. Given values are once, few, many or a class for expanded clones.

v_call: TRBV5-4
cdr3_length: 16
clone_size: -
d_call: TRBD1
j_call: TRBJ2-7
cdr3_nt: TGTGCCAGCAGCTTGGCCAGGGACAGCGGAACCCACGAGCAGTACTTC
cdr3_aa: CASSLARDSGTHEQYF

v_call: TRBV9
cdr3_length: 16
clone_size: -
d_call: -
j_call: TRBJ1-3
cdr3_nt: TGTGCCAGCAGCGGGGCAGGGATGTCCGCTGGAAACACCATATATTTT
cdr3_aa: CASSGAGMSAGNTIYF

v_call: TRBV4-1
cdr3_length: 17
clone_size: -
d_call: TRBD2
j_call: TRBJ2-7
cdr3_nt: TGCGCCAGCAGCCAGGGAATAATAGCGGGTCATAGATACGAGCAGTACTTC
cdr3_aa: CASSQGIIAGHRYEQYF

v_call: TRBV19
cdr3_length: 17
clone_size: -
d_call: TRBD1
j_call: TRBJ2-4
cdr3_nt: TGTGCCAGTAGTATAGATCATCTAGGGGGCGTCAAAAACATTCAGTACTTC
cdr3_aa: CASSIDHLGGVKNIQYF

v_call: TRBV6-1
cdr3_length: 10
clone_size: -
d_call: -
j_call: TRBJ2-7
cdr3_nt: TGTGCCAGCAGCCACTACGAGCAGTACTTC
cdr3_aa: CASSHYEQYF

v_call: TRBV10-3
cdr3_length: 17
clone_size: -
d_call: TRBD2
j_call: TRBJ2-1
cdr3_nt: TGTGCCATCAGTGAGTCGCTTGGCGGGAGCTCCTACAATGAGCAGTTCTTC
cdr3_aa: CAISESLGGSSYNEQFF

v_call: TRBV5-1
cdr3_length: 16
clone_size: -
d_call: -
j_call: TRBJ2-7
cdr3_nt: TGCGCCAGCAGCCCATTAGGGGGGGGGAACTCCTACGAGCAGTACTTC
cdr3_aa: CASSPLGGGNSYEQYF

v_call: TRBV5-1
cdr3_length: 15
clone_size: -
d_call: -
j_call: TRBJ1-5
cdr3_nt: TGCGCCAGCAGCCGGGATTCAAACGAGGGGGAGCCCCAGCATTTT
cdr3_aa: CASSRDSNEGEPQHF

v_call: TRBV28
cdr3_length: 18
clone_size: -
d_call: TRBD2
j_call: TRBJ2-1
cdr3_nt: TGTGCCAGCAGTTTAGTGATTAGCGGGTTCAGCTCCTACAATGAGCAGTTCTTC
cdr3_aa: CASSLVISGFSSYNEQFF

v_call: TRBV5-1
cdr3_length: 16
clone_size: -
d_call: -
j_call: TRBJ2-5
cdr3_nt: TGCGCCAGCAGCTTGAATTATGGACTAAACCAAGAGACCCAGTACTTC
cdr3_aa: CASSLNYGLNQETQYF

v_call: TRBV18
cdr3_length: 18
clone_size: -
d_call: TRBD1
j_call: TRBJ1-5
cdr3_nt: TGTGCCAGCTCACTCAATACCGGGACAGGGGACGCTAGGGAGCCCCAGCATTTT
cdr3_aa: CASSLNTGTGDAREPQHF

v_call: TRBV15
cdr3_length: 15
clone_size: -
d_call: -
j_call: TRBJ2-1
cdr3_nt: TGTGCCACCAGCAGAGATGAGAGCTCCTACAATGAGCAGTTCTTC
cdr3_aa: CATSRDESSYNEQFF

v_call: TRBV9
cdr3_length: 15
clone_size: -
d_call: TRBD1
j_call: TRBJ2-7
cdr3_nt: TGTGCCAGCAGCGTAGCGCCGACAGGGGAGTCCGAGCAGTACTTC
cdr3_aa: CASSVAPTGESEQYF

v_call: TRBV7-9
cdr3_length: 16
clone_size: -
d_call: -
j_call: TRBJ2-6
cdr3_nt: TGTGCCAGCAACCAGGGGGGTCCAGCTGGGGCCAACGTCCTGACTTTC
cdr3_aa: CASNQGGPAGANVLTF

v_call: TRBV14
cdr3_length: 14
clone_size: -
d_call: -
j_call: TRBJ1-1
cdr3_nt: TGTGCCAGCAGCCCCAGGGCACAGAACACTGAAGCTTTCTTT
cdr3_aa: CASSPRAQNTEAFF

v_call: TRBV6-6
cdr3_length: 16
clone_size: -
d_call: TRBD1
j_call: TRBJ2-6
cdr3_nt: TGTGCCAGCAGTTACCCGACAGGGGTGAGGGCCAACGTCCTGACTTTC
cdr3_aa: CASSYPTGVRANVLTF

v_call: TRBV29-1
cdr3_length: 15
clone_size: -
d_call: TRBD1
j_call: TRBJ1-4
cdr3_nt: TGCAGCGTGAAAGGACAGGGAATAGGGGGTGAAAAACTGTTTTTT
cdr3_aa: CSVKGQGIGGEKLFF

v_call: TRBV11-2
cdr3_length: 15
clone_size: -
d_call: TRBD1
j_call: TRBJ2-5
cdr3_nt: TGTGCCAGCAGCTTATTAAACAGGGGGCGAGAGACCCAGTACTTC
cdr3_aa: CASSLLNRGRETQYF

v_call: TRBV6-1
cdr3_length: 14
clone_size: few
d_call: TRBD1
j_call: TRBJ2-7
cdr3_nt: TGTGCCAGTGAGCCGGGACAGGGGATTGGGGAGCAGTACTTC
cdr3_aa: CASEPGQGIGEQYF

v_call: TRBV7-8
cdr3_length: 13
clone_size: -
d_call: TRBD2
j_call: TRBJ2-1
cdr3_nt: TGTGCCAGCAGCTTAGCGTCTGGGAGGGGGCAGTTCTTC
cdr3_aa: CASSLASGRGQFF

v_call: TRBV5-3
cdr3_length: 14
clone_size: -
d_call: TRBD1
j_call: TRBJ1-5
cdr3_nt: TGTGCCAGAAGCTGGACAGGGAATATTCAGCCCCAGCATTTT
cdr3_aa: CARSWTGNIQPQHF

v_call: TRBV5-5
cdr3_length: 13
clone_size: -
d_call: TRBD1
j_call: TRBJ2-7
cdr3_nt: TGTGCCAGCAGCGGAGACAGGGCTGACGAGCAGTACTTC
cdr3_aa: CASSGDRADEQYF

v_call: TRBV5-1
cdr3_length: 19
clone_size: -
d_call: -
j_call: TRBJ1-3
cdr3_nt: TGCGCCAGCAGGCCGGGATGGGGGCCCGATCGACGTTCTGGAAACACCATATATTTT
cdr3_aa: CASRPGWGPDRRSGNTIYF

v_call: TRBV6-6
cdr3_length: 16
clone_size: -
d_call: TRBD2
j_call: TRBJ2-7
cdr3_nt: TGTGCCAGCAGAAGCGGAGCGGGAGGGCCCTCCTACGAGCAGTACTTC
cdr3_aa: CASRSGAGGPSYEQYF

v_call: TRBV6-5
cdr3_length: 15
clone_size: once
d_call: TRBD1
j_call: TRBJ2-7
cdr3_nt: TGTGCCAGCAGGCGAGAACAGGGGCCAACCTACGAGCAGTACTTC
cdr3_aa: CASRREQGPTYEQYF

v_call: TRBV7-6
cdr3_length: 18
clone_size: once
d_call: TRBD2
j_call: TRBJ2-3
cdr3_nt: TGTGCCAGCAGCGGGCTAGCGGGGGGGCTCACAGAAGGGGATACGCAGTATTTT
cdr3_aa: CASSGLAGGLTEGDTQYF

v_call: TRBV27
cdr3_length: 16
clone_size: -
d_call: -
j_call: TRBJ2-7
cdr3_nt: TGTGCCAGCAGTGACGGCGACGGGGAGTTAAACTACGAGCAGTACTTC
cdr3_aa: CASSDGDGELNYEQYF

v_call: TRBV11-2
cdr3_length: 13
clone_size: -
d_call: TRBD1
j_call: TRBJ2-4
cdr3_nt: TGTGCCAGCAGCTTAGATCGAGGGGACAGGGGGAATTTC
cdr3_aa: CASSLDRGDRGNF

v_call: TRBV2
cdr3_length: 12
clone_size: few
d_call: -
j_call: TRBJ1-2
cdr3_nt: TGTGCCAGCAGACAGGGCAACTATGGCTACACCTTC
cdr3_aa: CASRQGNYGYTF

v_call: TRBV9
cdr3_length: 16
clone_size: -
d_call: TRBD1
j_call: TRBJ2-2
cdr3_nt: TGTGCCAGCAGCCCCAGACAGGGGGCGCACACCGGGGAGCTGTTTTTT
cdr3_aa: CASSPRQGAHTGELFF